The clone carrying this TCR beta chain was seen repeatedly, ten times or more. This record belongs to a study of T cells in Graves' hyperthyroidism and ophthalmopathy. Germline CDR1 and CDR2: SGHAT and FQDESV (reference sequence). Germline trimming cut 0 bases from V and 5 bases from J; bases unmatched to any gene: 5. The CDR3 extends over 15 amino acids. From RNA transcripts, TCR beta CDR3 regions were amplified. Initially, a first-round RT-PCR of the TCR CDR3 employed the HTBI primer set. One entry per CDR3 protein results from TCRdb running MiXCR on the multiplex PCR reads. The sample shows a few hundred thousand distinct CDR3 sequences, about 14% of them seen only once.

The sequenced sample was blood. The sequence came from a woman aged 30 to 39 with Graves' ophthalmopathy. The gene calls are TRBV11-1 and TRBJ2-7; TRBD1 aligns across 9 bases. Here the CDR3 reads CASSLARDREDEQYF. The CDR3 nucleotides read TGTGCCAGCAGCTTAGCCCGGGACAGGGAGGACGAGCAGTACTTC. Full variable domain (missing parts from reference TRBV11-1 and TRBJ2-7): EAEVAQSPRYKITEKSQAVAFWCDPISGHATLYWYRQILGQGPELLVQFQDESVVDDSQLPKDRFSAERLKGVDSTLKIQPAELGDSAMYLCASSLARDREDEQYFGPGTRLTVT.